The 22 T cell receptor beta chains below come from one sample, sequenced in a study of Tregs in tolerant kidney transplant recipients (dated by TCRdb to the late 2010s). Preparation of the library involved the immunoSEQ multiplex PCR assay. TCRdb limited this immuneACCESS table to in-frame rearrangements with V and J called. A share of clones is missing; checked studies link under half to unresolved V genes, and the rest is unexplained. In all, the sample holds roughly 69,000 clones, and nearly 98% of those were seen once. The ten largest make up 0.34% of the sample. The time point label corresponds to: blood sample drawn before combined kidney and bone marrow transplant. The sequences come from Tregs from blood, collected before the transplant. These receptors all come from a human donor who received a combined kidney and bone marrow transplant.

This chain uses TRBV5-1 with TRBJ2-1; TRBD2 agrees at 7 bases. The CDR3 is 15 residues long. V shed 5 bases, J shed 4 bases, and the junction held 9 bases outside the gene matches. CDR1 and CDR2 (germline): SGHRS, YFSETQ. Here the CDR3 reads CASSYSLGRYNEQFF. DNA of the CDR3: TGCGCCAGCAGTTATTCTCTCGGGAGGTACAATGAGCAGTTCTTC.

This rearrangement joins TRBV21-1 to TRBJ2-5; the tabulated D call, TRBD1, remains unverified against the DNA. TRBV21-1 is assigned pseudogene status. The CDR3 has 15 amino acids. This CDR3 reads CASSKDCRGQETQYF. CDR3 nucleotides: TGTGCCAGCAGCAAAGACTGCAGGGGGCAGGAGACCCAGTACTTC.

This clone has a single count. V and J are TRBV20-1 and TRBJ2-7; 7 bases agree with TRBD2. Germline values: CDR1 DFQATT, CDR2 SNEGSKA (reference sequence). Trimming cost V 5 bases and J 2 bases; bases outside gene matches: 0. This CDR3 has 11 amino acids. The CDR3 DNA reads as TGCAGTGCTGGGAGGGCCTACGAGCAGTACTTC. Translating gives CSAGRAYEQYF.

The CDR3 nucleotides read TGTGCCAGCAGTTCTCGACAGGTGGTGGACATTCAGTACTTC. Translated: CASSSRQVVDIQYF. The V call is TRBV27, the J call TRBJ2-4; the D gene is possibly TRBD1 (6 bases). With 4 bases removed from V and 8 bases from J, the gap between germline ends came to 15 bases. The CDR3 extends over 14 amino acids. Germline V gene lookup returns CDR1 MNHEY and CDR2 SMNVEV (reference sequence).

J is TRBJ2-5 and V is TRBV19; 10 bases fit TRBD2. CDR3 length equals 17 residues. The ends lost 5 bases at V and 4 bases at J; junction bases unmatched: 13. Germline values: CDR1 LNHDA, CDR2 SQIVND (reference sequence). CDR3 residues: CASSSSSGSWLAETQYF. DNA of the CDR3: TGTGCCAGTAGTTCATCTAGCGGGAGTTGGTTGGCAGAGACCCAGTACTTC. The full variable domain, completed using reference TRBV19 and TRBJ2-5, is DGGITQSPKYLFRKEGQNVTLSCEQNLNHDAMYWYRQDPGQGLRLIYYSQIVNDFQKGDIAEGYSVSREKKESFPLTVTSAQKNPTAFYLCASSSSSGSWLAETQYFGPGTRLLVL.

This rearrangement joins TRBV11-1 to TRBJ2-3; 11 nucleotides line up with TRBD2. V lost 5 bases to trimming and J lost 4 bases; unmatched junction nucleotides: 8. The CDR3 totals 16 residues. CDR1 SGHAT and CDR2 FQDESV come from the germline V gene (reference sequence). For the CDR3, the DNA is TGTGCCAGCAGCCCGAAAGGACTAGCGGGCTCAGATACGCAGTATTTT. This encodes CASSPKGLAGSDTQYF.

The rearrangement links TRBV6-1 to TRBJ1-6; D is undetermined. This CDR3 comprises 15 residues. V was pared by 3 bases and J by 10 bases, with 16 bases between. The germline V gene has CDR1 MNHNS and CDR2 SASEGT. For the CDR3, the DNA is TGTGCCAGCAGTGAGTTGTTGGCGGCAAAGTCACCCCTCCACTTT. Translating gives CASSELLAAKSPLHF.

This clone came up once. The gene calls are TRBV6-1 and TRBJ2-2, with D maybe TRBD2 (6 bases). The V end was cut by 4 bases, the J end by 6 bases, with 9 bases between. This CDR3 spans 13 amino acids. Germline loops: CDR1 MNHNS, CDR2 SASEGT. For the CDR3, the DNA is TGTGCCAGCAGTGTCACGGGGGCCGGGGAGCTGTTTTTT. Its translation is CASSVTGAGELFF.

The chain has TRBV6-4 and TRBJ2-1, with D possibly matching TRBD2 (5 bases). The V gene's germline CDR1 is MRHNA and CDR2 SNTAGT. The CDR3 totals 15 residues. V was clipped by 4 bases and J by 0 bases, with 10 bases between them. Here the CDR3 reads CASSVDSVSYNEQFF. CDR3 sequence (DNA): TGTGCCAGCAGTGTGGATAGCGTCTCCTACAATGAGCAGTTCTTC.

This sequence joins TRBV29-1 and TRBJ1-1, with a tentative D call TRBD1 (5 bases). V gave up 4 bases and J gave up 1 base, with 10 bases separating them. The CDR3 spans 13 residues. Germline CDR1 and CDR2: SQVTM and ANQGSEA. The chain's CDR3 is CSVVTGSNTEAFF. CDR3 bases: TGCAGCGTTGTAACAGGCTCGAACACTGAAGCTTTCTTT.

CDR3 protein: CASSLGQGYGYTF. The CDR3 nucleotides are TGTGCCAGCAGCTTAGGACAGGGGTACGGCTACACCTTC. The chain carries TRBV7-3 and TRBJ1-2; TRBD1 aligns across 9 bases. The CDR3 spans 13 residues. Trimming cost V 2 bases and J 8 bases; bases outside gene matches: 3. Germline V gene data show CDR1 as SGHTA and CDR2 as FQGTGA.

This clone was observed once. The chain uses TRBV28 and TRBJ1-3; D is unclear. The germline gives CDR1 MDHEN, CDR2 SYDVKM. The CDR3 covers 13 residues. V lost 4 bases and J lost 0, with 4 bases in between. CDR3 nucleotide sequence: TGTGCCAGCAGTTCCTTCTCTGGAAACACCATATATTTT. Amino acids: CASSSFSGNTIYF.

The chain carries TRBV19 and TRBJ2-5, with 11 nucleotides matching TRBD2. Germline lookup yields CDR1 LNHDA and CDR2 SQIVND (reference sequence). V lost 5 bases, J lost 4 bases, and 21 bases stayed unmatched. This CDR3 region has 20 residues. The CDR3 protein is CASSRFPLYSGRVFAETQYF. DNA for the CDR3: TGTGCCAGTAGTCGTTTCCCCCTCTATAGCGGGAGGGTGTTTGCAGAGACCCAGTACTTC.

The gene calls are TRBV30 and TRBJ1-1, with 7 nucleotides matching TRBD1. The CDR3 covers 12 residues. The V and J ends lost 5 bases and 10 bases, in that order; junction bases with no gene match: 10. Germline V CDR1 and CDR2: GTSNPN, SVGIG (reference sequence). CDR3 coding DNA: TGTGCCTGGGACAGGGCGACTACCGGAGCTTTCTTT. Amino acids: CAWDRATTGAFF.

J is TRBJ1-2 and V is TRBV7-2; D may be TRBD1 (5 bases). V shed 2 bases and J shed 4 bases, with 11 bases lying between them. Looked up from germline, CDR1 is SGHTA and CDR2 is FQGNSA. This CDR3 has 14 residues. The CDR3 DNA follows: TGTGCCAGCAGCTTAACAGGTCAGGCCTATGGCTACACCTTC. Its protein product is CASSLTGQAYGYTF.

This chain joins TRBV18 and TRBJ2-1, with D tentatively TRBD1 (5 bases). Germline CDR1 reads KGHSH; CDR2 reads LQKENI. This CDR3 contains 12 residues. V gave up 6 bases and J gave up 7 bases, with 10 bases separating them. The CDR3 DNA follows: TGTGCCAGCTCTGGGGCCGGGAATGAGCAGTTCTTC. This sequence encodes CASSGAGNEQFF.

The chain joins TRBV29-1 to TRBJ1-2; no clear D. The V and J ends lost 3 bases and 8 bases respectively, with 10 bases between them. The CDR3 runs to 11 residues. Germline CDR1 SQVTM, CDR2 ANQGSEA. Here the CDR3 DNA reads TGCAGCGTTGAGGGCCCAGCAGGCTACACCTTC. This translates into CSVEGPAGYTF.

The genes are TRBV7-9 and TRBJ2-2, with 8 bases lining up with TRBD2. The CDR3 is made up of 17 amino acids. The germline gives CDR1 SEHNR, CDR2 FQNEAQ (reference sequence). V was pared by 10 bases and J by 8 bases, with 21 bases of the junction left unmatched. The CDR3, as DNA: TGTGCCACCAGTGATATCGGGGGGGCGTCGGCAGCGGGGGAGCTGTTTTTT. Its translation is CATSDIGGASAAGELFF.

This chain connects TRBV18 to TRBJ2-1; TRBD1 matches at 8 bases. The trim removed 3 bases at V and 5 bases at J, leaving 0 bases unmatched. Germline lookup yields CDR1 KGHSH and CDR2 LQKENI. The CDR3 length is 13 residues. CDR3 coding DNA: TGTGCCAGCTCACCGACAGGGGACAATGAGCAGTTCTTC. This codes for CASSPTGDNEQFF. Full variable domain (remainder filled in from reference TRBV18 and TRBJ2-1): NAGVMQNPRHLVRRRGQEARLRCSPMKGHSHVYWYRQLPEEGLKFMVYLQKENIIDESGMPKERFSAEFPKEGPSILRIQQVVRGDSAAYFCASSPTGDNEQFFGPGTRLTVL.

The rearrangement links TRBV7-3 to TRBJ2-3; a weak D match, TRBD1 (5 bases). The CDR3 contains 12 residues. Germline CDR1 is SGHTA and CDR2 is FQGTGA. V lost 5 bases to trimming and J lost 6 bases, with 9 bases between them. CDR3 region: CASSRPGDTQYF. In DNA form, the CDR3 reads TGTGCCAGCAGCCGCCCAGGGGATACGCAGTATTTT.

The chain employs TRBV18 and TRBJ2-5, with D tentatively TRBD2 (5 bases). The CDR3 runs to 16 residues. Germline CDR1 is KGHSH and CDR2 is LQKENI. V shed 3 bases and J shed 1 base, with 15 bases lying between them. The CDR3 sequence: CASSPWSAGPQETQYF. The CDR3 bases are TGTGCCAGCTCACCTTGGAGCGCGGGTCCCCAAGAGACCCAGTACTTC.

This chain joins TRBV28 and TRBJ2-3; D might be TRBD1 (6 bases). CDR1 and CDR2 (germline): MDHEN, SYDVKM. V lost 5 bases and J lost 0, with 15 bases in between. The CDR3 contains 16 residues. The CDR3 spells CASSPTWQGSTDTQYF. Written as DNA, the CDR3 is TGTGCCAGCAGTCCCACCTGGCAGGGGAGCACAGATACGCAGTATTTT.